A single sample is the source of the 18 T cell receptor beta chains below, sequenced in a study of T cell changes during pregnancy in multiple sclerosis. Measured with immunoSEQ multiplex PCR; TCRdb has only the in-frame clones, and not every one. The repertoire includes 45,000 to 55,000 clones, around nine tenths of them detected once, and around 2% sits in the top ten. The sequences come from peripheral blood, collected in the first trimester of pregnancy. These receptors were obtained from a female donor with multiple sclerosis, enrolled in a pregnancy study.

This chain connects TRBV2 to TRBJ2-5, with D tentatively TRBD1 (6 bases). The V gene lost 8 bases and the J gene lost 0 bases, with 7 bases spanning the gap. Germline CDR1 reads SNHLY; CDR2 reads FYNNEI. CDR3 length: 12 residues. The CDR3 DNA sequence: TGTGCCAGCCAGGGGTACCAAGAGACCCAGTACTTC. Translation: CASQGYQETQYF.

The chain couples TRBV7-9 to TRBJ1-1; a weak D match, TRBD1 (5 bases). Deletions cut 7 bases from V and 6 bases from J, with 18 bases between. This CDR3 spans 14 amino acids. Per the germline V gene, CDR1 is SEHNR and CDR2 is FQNEAQ (reference sequence). The chain's CDR3 is CASTFGGEGSEAFF. The CDR3 DNA follows: TGTGCCAGCACCTTCGGGGGTGAGGGTTCTGAAGCTTTCTTT.

This rearrangement joins TRBV27 to TRBJ1-1; D is undetermined. Germline assignment: CDR1 MNHEY and CDR2 SMNVEV (reference sequence). V was cut by 7 bases and J by 4 bases, with 25 bases left in between. This CDR3 is built from 17 residues. The CDR3 nucleotides read TGTGCCAGCAAAATGGCTCGAAATATTGGGCTCATCACTGAAGCTTTCTTT. Protein sequence: CASKMARNIGLITEAFF.

The chain employs TRBV2 and TRBJ1-5, with D hard to call. V dropped 6 bases and J dropped 7 bases, with 16 bases sitting between them. The V gene's germline CDR1 is SNHLY and CDR2 FYNNEI. CDR3 length: 14 residues. The CDR3 loop is CASRVGVVGQPQHF. Here the CDR3 DNA reads TGTGCCAGCAGGGTCGGAGTGGTTGGGCAGCCCCAGCATTTT.

The chain links TRBV19 to TRBJ2-1; D gene uncertain. The CDR3 has 16 amino acids. V dropped 0 bases and J dropped 2 bases, with 11 bases sitting between them. Germline V lookup: CDR1 LNHDA, CDR2 SQIVND (reference sequence). CDR3 DNA: TGTGCCAGTAGTATAGATGAGGTCATCCCCTACAATGAGCAGTTCTTC. This encodes CASSIDEVIPYNEQFF.

This chain joins TRBV5-1 and TRBJ2-7, with 8 bases matching TRBD1. CDR3 length: 15 amino acids. From germline, CDR1 is SGHRS and CDR2 YFSETQ. J gave up 4 bases and V 4 bases, and 10 bases lay outside the gene matches. This CDR3 is CASSLGQGSLYEQYF. The DNA of the CDR3 is TGCGCCAGCAGCCTCGGACAGGGAAGTCTGTACGAGCAGTACTTC.

The rearrangement uses TRBV27 and TRBJ2-5; TRBD2 might be the D (6 bases). V shed 5 bases and J shed 10 bases, with 14 bases lying between them. The CDR3 consists of 12 residues. Per the germline V gene, CDR1 is MNHEY and CDR2 is SMNVEV (reference sequence). This CDR3 reads CASSISGGNQYF. For the CDR3, the DNA is TGTGCCAGCAGTATCTCCGGGGGAAACCAGTACTTC.

J is TRBJ2-5 and V is TRBV27; perhaps TRBD2 as D (7 bases). Germline CDR1 reads MNHEY; CDR2 reads SMNVEV (reference sequence). Trimming removed 2 bases from V and 6 bases from J, with 16 bases in between. The CDR3 covers 15 residues. This CDR3 reads CASSLSRGAGKTQYF. The CDR3 nucleotides are TGTGCCAGCAGTTTAAGTCGGGGGGCGGGAAAGACCCAGTACTTC.

This rearrangement joins TRBV5-8 to TRBJ2-5, with 13 bases fitting TRBD2. CDR1 is SGHTS and CDR2 is YDEGEE in the germline V gene. Germline trimming cut 3 bases from V and 1 base from J; bases unmatched to any gene: 3. CDR3 length: 16 residues. CDR3 region: CASSYGTSGAQETQYF. CDR3 nucleotide sequence: TGTGCCAGCAGCTACGGGACTAGCGGGGCCCAAGAGACCCAGTACTTC.

The genes are TRBV6-5 and TRBJ1-1, with 10 bases identical to TRBD1. With V trimmed by 5 bases and J by 6 bases, 9 bases remained unmatched. The germline CDR1 and CDR2 sequences are MNHEY and SVGAGI. This CDR3 region has 15 residues. CDR3 bases: TGTGCCAGCAGTCCCCGGACAGGGGGATCCGCTGAAGCTTTCTTT. This gives the protein CASSPRTGGSAEAFF.

V gene TRBV5-1 combines with J gene TRBJ2-5; no clear D. V lost 2 bases and J lost 3, with 2 bases in between. Germline CDR1 is SGHRS and CDR2 is YFSETQ. The CDR3 is 11 amino acids. CDR3 DNA: TGCGCCAGCAGCTTCAAAGAGACCCAGTACTTC. As protein: CASSFKETQYF.

The rearrangement uses TRBV30 and TRBJ1-1; 7 bases are shared with TRBD1. V gave up 0 bases and J gave up 8 bases; unmatched junction bases: 9. The CDR3 has 14 residues. Germline values: CDR1 GTSNPN, CDR2 SVGIG (reference sequence). The CDR3 spells CAWSVRWGQIEAFF. CDR3 nucleotide sequence: TGTGCCTGGAGTGTACGGTGGGGACAGATCGAAGCTTTCTTT. The full variable domain, in which reference TRBV30 and TRBJ1-1 provide the parts outside the CDR3, is SQTIHQWPATLVQPVGSPLSLECTVEGTSNPNLYWYRQAAGRGLQLLFYSVGIGQISSEVPQNLSASRPQDRQFILSSKKLLLSDSGFYLCAWSVRWGQIEAFFGQGTRLTVV.

The CDR3 protein is CASSLGDRAYEQYF. The CDR3 bases are TGCGCCAGCAGCCTGGGGGACAGGGCGTACGAGCAGTACTTC. J is TRBJ2-7 and V is TRBV5-1, with 9 bases that match TRBD1. Germline values: CDR1 SGHRS, CDR2 YFSETQ. The CDR3 spans 14 residues. The ends lost 4 bases at V and 4 bases at J; junction bases unmatched: 6.

This chain links TRBV11-2 with TRBJ1-1, with 8 bases fitting TRBD1. This CDR3 has 13 residues. The V gene's germline CDR1 is SGHAT and CDR2 FQNNGV. V trimming: 2 bases; J trimming: 6 bases; junction bases outside the gene matches: 2. The CDR3: CASSLTGGSEAFF. DNA for the CDR3: TGTGCCAGCAGCTTAACAGGGGGATCTGAAGCTTTCTTT.

The chain is built from TRBV19 and TRBJ1-3; 8 bases match TRBD1. Germline V CDR1 and CDR2: LNHDA, SQIVND (reference sequence). The V and J ends lost 5 bases and 1 base, in that order; junction bases with no gene match: 1. The CDR3 loop spans 14 amino acids. The CDR3: CASSRTGSGNTIYF. In DNA form, the CDR3 reads TGTGCCAGTAGTCGGACAGGGTCTGGAAACACCATATATTTT.

The rearrangement uses TRBV19 and TRBJ1-2; 10 bases are shared with TRBD1. The V gene's germline CDR1 is LNHDA and CDR2 SQIVND (reference sequence). J was trimmed by 8 bases and V by 4 bases; bases with no gene match: 4. The CDR3 length is 13 residues. The CDR3 is CASSRDRGYGYTF. The CDR3 DNA is TGTGCCAGTAGTAGGGACAGGGGATACGGCTACACCTTC.

The chain is built from TRBV7-9 and TRBJ1-6; D is ambiguous. Trimming took 0 bases from V and 6 from J, leaving 6 bases between them. The CDR3 has 14 amino acids. CDR1 SEHNR and CDR2 FQNEAQ come from the germline V gene (reference sequence). CDR3 region: CASSLASFNSPLHF. The CDR3 DNA reads TGTGCCAGCAGCTTAGCCAGTTTTAATTCACCCCTCCACTTT.

The chain carries TRBV7-8 and TRBJ2-7, with D perhaps matching TRBD1 (6 bases). Germline values: CDR1 SGHVS, CDR2 FQNEAQ. CDR3 size: 16 residues. V was clipped by 6 bases and J by 4 bases, with 22 bases between them. CDR3 in DNA: TGTGCCAGCAGTCATATCGGGCAGGGGCCCCCTTACGAGCAGTACTTC. This sequence encodes CASSHIGQGPPYEQYF.